In its sample, the clone carrying this T cell receptor (beta chain) was seen a few times. 5'RACE template switching generated TCR cDNA, adding a universal primer site and UMIs. MiXCR, applied by TCRdb to the 5' RACE reads, yields one record per CDR3 protein. Among roughly 250,000 distinct CDR3 sequences, about an eighth were seen once, and the ten largest hold 0.45% to 0.65%. This sample is part of a study of T cells after yellow fever vaccination. The J segment lost 2 bases and the V segment lost 3 bases, leaving 10 bases of the junction unmatched. CDR1 is DFQATT and CDR2 is SNEGSKA in the germline V gene (reference sequence). This CDR3 has 16 residues.

The specimen comprised CD4+ T cells sorted from PBMCs, sampled 45 days after the yellow fever booster vaccination. This chain joins TRBV20-1 and TRBJ2-7, with 10 bases lining up with TRBD2. This sequence originates from a man in his thirties or forties who received the YFV17D yellow fever vaccine. Written as DNA, the CDR3 is TGCAGTGCTAGTCAGGCTAGCGGGAGTCGGACCTACGAGCAGTACTTC. Translation: CSASQASGSRTYEQYF.